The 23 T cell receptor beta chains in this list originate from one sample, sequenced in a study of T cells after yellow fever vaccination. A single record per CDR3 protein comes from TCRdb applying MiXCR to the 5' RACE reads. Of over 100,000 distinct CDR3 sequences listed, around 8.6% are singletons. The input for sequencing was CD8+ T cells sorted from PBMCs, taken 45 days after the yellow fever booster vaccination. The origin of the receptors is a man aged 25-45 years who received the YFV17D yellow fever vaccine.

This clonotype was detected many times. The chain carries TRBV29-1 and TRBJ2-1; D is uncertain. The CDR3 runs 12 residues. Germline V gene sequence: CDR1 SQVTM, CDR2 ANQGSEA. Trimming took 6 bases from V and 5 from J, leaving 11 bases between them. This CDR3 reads CSVWQQNNEQFF. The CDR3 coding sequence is TGCAGCGTCTGGCAACAAAACAATGAGCAGTTCTTC.

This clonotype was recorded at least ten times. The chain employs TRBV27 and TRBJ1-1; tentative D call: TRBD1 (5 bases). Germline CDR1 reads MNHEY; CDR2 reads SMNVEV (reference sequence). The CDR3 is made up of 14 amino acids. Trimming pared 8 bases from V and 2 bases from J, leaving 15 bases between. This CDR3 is CASRMGPLNTEAFF. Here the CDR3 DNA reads TGTGCCAGCCGCATGGGGCCTTTAAACACTGAAGCTTTCTTT.

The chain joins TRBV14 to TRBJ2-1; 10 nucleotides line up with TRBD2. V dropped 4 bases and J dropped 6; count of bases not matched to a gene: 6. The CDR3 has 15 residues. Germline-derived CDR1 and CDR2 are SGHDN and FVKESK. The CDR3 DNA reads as TGTGCCAGCAGCCCAAGCGGGAGGGCGGCCAATGAGCAGTTCTTC. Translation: CASSPSGRAANEQFF.

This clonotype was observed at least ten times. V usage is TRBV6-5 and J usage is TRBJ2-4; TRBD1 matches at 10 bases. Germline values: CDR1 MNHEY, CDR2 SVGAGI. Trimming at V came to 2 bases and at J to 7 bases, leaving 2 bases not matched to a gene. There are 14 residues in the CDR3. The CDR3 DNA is TGTGCCAGCAGTTACGTGGGACAGGGGAACATTCAGTACTTC. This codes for CASSYVGQGNIQYF.

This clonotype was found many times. The CDR3 reads CASSLFPTSGPPTDTQYF. DNA for the CDR3: TGTGCCAGCAGCTTATTTCCTACTAGCGGTCCCCCCACAGATACGCAGTATTTT. J is TRBJ2-3 and V is TRBV11-2; TRBD2 agrees at 8 bases. The ends lost 2 bases at V and 2 bases at J; junction bases unmatched: 12. Germline lookup yields CDR1 SGHAT and CDR2 FQNNGV. The CDR3 covers 18 residues.

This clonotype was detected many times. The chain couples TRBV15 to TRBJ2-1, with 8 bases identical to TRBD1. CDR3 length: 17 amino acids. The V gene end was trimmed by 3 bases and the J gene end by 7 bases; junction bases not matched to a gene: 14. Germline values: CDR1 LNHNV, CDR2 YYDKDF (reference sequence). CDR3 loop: CATSRFGGQGARNEQFF. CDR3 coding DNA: TGTGCCACCAGCAGGTTCGGAGGGCAGGGGGCGCGAAATGAGCAGTTCTTC.

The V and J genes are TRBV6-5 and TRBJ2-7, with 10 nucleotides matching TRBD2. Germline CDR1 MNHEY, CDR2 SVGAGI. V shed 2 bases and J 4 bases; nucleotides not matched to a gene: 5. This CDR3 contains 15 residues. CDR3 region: CASSYTGTSAYEQYF. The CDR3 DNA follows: TGTGCCAGCAGTTACACCGGGACTAGCGCGTACGAGCAGTACTTC.

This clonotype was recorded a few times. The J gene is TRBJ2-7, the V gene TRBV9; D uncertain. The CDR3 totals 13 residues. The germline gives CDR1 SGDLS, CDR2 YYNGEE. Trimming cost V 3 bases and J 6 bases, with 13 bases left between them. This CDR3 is CASSAEMGIEQYF. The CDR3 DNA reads TGTGCCAGCAGCGCAGAGATGGGCATCGAGCAGTACTTC.

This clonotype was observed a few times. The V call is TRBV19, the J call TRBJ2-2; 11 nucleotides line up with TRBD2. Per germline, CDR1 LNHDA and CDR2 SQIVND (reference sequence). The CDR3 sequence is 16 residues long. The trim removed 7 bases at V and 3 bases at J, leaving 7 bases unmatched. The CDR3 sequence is CASTTGLAAYTGELFF. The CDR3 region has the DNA TGTGCCAGTACCACGGGACTAGCGGCCTACACCGGGGAGCTGTTTTTT.

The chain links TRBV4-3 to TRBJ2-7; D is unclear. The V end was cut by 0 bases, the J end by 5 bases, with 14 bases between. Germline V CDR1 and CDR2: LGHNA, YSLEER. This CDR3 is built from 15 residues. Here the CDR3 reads CASSQDHRSGDEQYF. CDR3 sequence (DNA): TGCGCCAGCAGCCAAGATCACAGAAGTGGGGACGAGCAGTACTTC.

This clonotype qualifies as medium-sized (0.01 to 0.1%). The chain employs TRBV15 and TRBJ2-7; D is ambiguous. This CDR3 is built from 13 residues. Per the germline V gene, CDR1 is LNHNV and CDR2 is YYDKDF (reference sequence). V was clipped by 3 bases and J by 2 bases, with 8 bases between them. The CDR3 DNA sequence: TGTGCCACCAGCAGTGAGCGAACCTACGAGCAGTACTTC. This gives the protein CATSSERTYEQYF. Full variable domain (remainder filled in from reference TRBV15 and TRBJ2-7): DAMVIQNPRYQVTQFGKPVTLSCSQTLNHNVMYWYQQKSSQAPKLLFHYYDKDFNNEADTPDNFQSRRPNTSFCFLDIRSPGLGDTAMYLCATSSERTYEQYFGPGTRLTVT.

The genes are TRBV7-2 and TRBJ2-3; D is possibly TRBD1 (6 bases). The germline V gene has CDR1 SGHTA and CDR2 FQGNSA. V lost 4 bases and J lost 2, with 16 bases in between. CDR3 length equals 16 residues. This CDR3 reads CASSSIQGRSTDTQYF. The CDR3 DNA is TGTGCCAGCAGCTCAATCCAGGGGCGCTCCACAGATACGCAGTATTTT. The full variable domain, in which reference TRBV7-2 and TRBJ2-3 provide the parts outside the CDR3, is GAGVSQSPSNKVTEKGKDVELRCDPISGHTALYWYRQSLGQGLEFLIYFQGNSAPDKSGLPSDRFSAERTGGSVSTLTIQRTQQEDSAVYLCASSSIQGRSTDTQYFGPGTRLTVL.

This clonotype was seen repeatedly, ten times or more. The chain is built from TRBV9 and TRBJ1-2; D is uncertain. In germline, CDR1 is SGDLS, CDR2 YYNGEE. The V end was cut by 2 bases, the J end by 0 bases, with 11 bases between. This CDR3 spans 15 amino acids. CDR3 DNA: TGTGCCAGCAGCGTCCTGGATCTAGCTAACTATGGCTACACCTTC. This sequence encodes CASSVLDLANYGYTF.

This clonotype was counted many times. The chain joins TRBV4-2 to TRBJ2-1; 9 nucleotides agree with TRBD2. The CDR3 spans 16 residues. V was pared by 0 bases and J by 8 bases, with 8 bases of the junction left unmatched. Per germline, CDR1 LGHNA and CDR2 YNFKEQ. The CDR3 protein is CASSQETSGALYEQFF. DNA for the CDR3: TGTGCCAGCAGCCAAGAGACTAGCGGAGCCCTCTATGAGCAGTTCTTC.

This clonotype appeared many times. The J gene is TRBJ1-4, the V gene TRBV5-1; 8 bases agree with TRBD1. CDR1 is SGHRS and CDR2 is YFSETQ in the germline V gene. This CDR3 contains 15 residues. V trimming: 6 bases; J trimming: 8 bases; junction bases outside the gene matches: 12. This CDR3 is CASTNVQGAGEKLFF. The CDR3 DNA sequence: TGCGCCAGCACAAACGTCCAGGGGGCTGGGGAAAAACTGTTTTTT.

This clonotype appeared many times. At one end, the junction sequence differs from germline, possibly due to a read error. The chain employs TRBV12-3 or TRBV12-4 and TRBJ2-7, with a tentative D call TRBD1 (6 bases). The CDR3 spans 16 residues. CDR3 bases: TGTGCCAGCAGCCCAACCGTTGGACAGACTTCCTCCGAGCAGTACTTC. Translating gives CASSPTVGQTSSEQYF.

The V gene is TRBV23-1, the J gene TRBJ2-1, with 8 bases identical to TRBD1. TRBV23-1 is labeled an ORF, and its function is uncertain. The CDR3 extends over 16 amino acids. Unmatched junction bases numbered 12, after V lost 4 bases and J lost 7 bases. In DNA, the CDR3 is TGCGCCAGCAGTCCCGGAGGCGGGACAGGCAGGAATGAGCAGTTCTTC. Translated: CASSPGGGTGRNEQFF.

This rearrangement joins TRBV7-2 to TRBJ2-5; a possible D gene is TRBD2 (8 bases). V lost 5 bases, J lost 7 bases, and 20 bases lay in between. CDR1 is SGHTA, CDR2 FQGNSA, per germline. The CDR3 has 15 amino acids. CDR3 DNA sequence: TGTGCCAGCAGCCCAGGGGGGACTAGTATCGCGACCCAGTACTTC. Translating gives CASSPGGTSIATQYF.

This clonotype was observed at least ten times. The CDR3 protein is CSARQGGDTEAFF. The CDR3, as DNA: TGCAGTGCGCGACAGGGGGGGGACACTGAAGCTTTCTTT. V and J are TRBV20-1 and TRBJ1-1; 9 bases line up with TRBD1. Germline assignment: CDR1 DFQATT and CDR2 SNEGSKA (reference sequence). CDR3 length equals 13 residues. V shed 6 bases and J 3 bases; nucleotides not matched to a gene: 5.

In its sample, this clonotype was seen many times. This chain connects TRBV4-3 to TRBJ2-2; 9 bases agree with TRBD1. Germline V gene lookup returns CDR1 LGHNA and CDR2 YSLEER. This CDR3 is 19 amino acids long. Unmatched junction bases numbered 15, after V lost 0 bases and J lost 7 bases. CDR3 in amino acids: CASSQDPDRGAWKVGELFF. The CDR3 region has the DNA TGCGCCAGCAGCCAAGATCCCGACAGGGGGGCATGGAAAGTCGGGGAGCTGTTTTTT.

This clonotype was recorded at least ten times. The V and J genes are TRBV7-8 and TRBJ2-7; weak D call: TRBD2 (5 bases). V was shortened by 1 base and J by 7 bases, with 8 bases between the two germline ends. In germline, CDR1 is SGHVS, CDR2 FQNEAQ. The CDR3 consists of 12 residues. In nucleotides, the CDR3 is TGTGCCAGCAGCTTAGGCCGGAGGGAGCAGTACTTC. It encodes CASSLGRREQYF. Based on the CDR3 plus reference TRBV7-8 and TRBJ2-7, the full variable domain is GAGVSQSPRYKVAKRGQDVALRCDPISGHVSLFWYQQALGQGPEFLTYFQNEAQLDKSGLPSDRFFAERPEGSVSTLKIQRTQQEDSAVYLCASSLGRREQYFGPGTRLTVT.

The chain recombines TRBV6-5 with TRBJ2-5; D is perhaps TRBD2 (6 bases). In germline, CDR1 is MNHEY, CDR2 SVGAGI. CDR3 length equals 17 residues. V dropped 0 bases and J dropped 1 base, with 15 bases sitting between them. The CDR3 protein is CASSYSISGGSQETQYF. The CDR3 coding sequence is TGTGCCAGCAGTTACTCGATTTCCGGAGGGTCCCAAGAGACCCAGTACTTC.

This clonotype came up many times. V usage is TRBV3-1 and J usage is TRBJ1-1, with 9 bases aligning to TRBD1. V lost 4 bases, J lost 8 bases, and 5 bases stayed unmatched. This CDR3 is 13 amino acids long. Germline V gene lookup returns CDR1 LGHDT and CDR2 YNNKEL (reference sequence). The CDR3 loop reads CASSPRTGAEAFF. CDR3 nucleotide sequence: TGTGCCAGCAGCCCCAGGACAGGGGCCGAAGCTTTCTTT. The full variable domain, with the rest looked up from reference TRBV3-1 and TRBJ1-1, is DTAVSQTPKYLVTQMGNDKSIKCEQNLGHDTMYWYKQDSKKFLKIMFSYNNKELIINETVPNRFSPKSPDKAHLNLHINSLELGDSAVYFCASSPRTGAEAFFGQGTRLTVV.